This entry lists 6 T cell receptor beta chains sequenced from one sample in a study of vaccination effects on CD4 cells after COVID-19. Method: immunoSEQ multiplex PCR; TCRdb's copy keeps in-frame clones and lacks some. The sample lists approximately 25,000 clones; roughly four fifths were seen once. Antigen-specific CD4+ T cell clonotypes were called by their expansion after viral peptide-pool culture in ViraFEST. Culture proceeded for about ten days, and CD4+ T cells were then isolated. Participants were given two doses of BNT162b2 or mRNA-1273 vaccine. Their antigen targets remain unknown. The material sequenced was CD4+ T cells from PBMCs cultured with HCoV-NL63 spike peptides, taken after COVID-19 vaccination. These receptors all come from a human donor who received a COVID-19 vaccine. Some clones in this sample may be carry-over from other donors' samples.

The CDR3 loop is CASRITGTGANTGELFF. The CDR3 DNA reads as TGTGCCAGCAGAATTACCGGGACAGGGGCCAACACCGGGGAGCTGTTTTTT. The rearrangement uses TRBV11-2 and TRBJ2-2, with 10 bases that match TRBD1. Per the germline V gene, CDR1 is SGHAT and CDR2 is FQNNGV. CDR3 length: 17 residues. V dropped 6 bases and J dropped 2; count of bases not matched to a gene: 9.

The CDR3 nucleotides are TGTGCCTGGAGTCTTGGTATCAGGGGGCCGGGGAATACGCAGTATTTT. The encoded protein is CAWSLGIRGPGNTQYF. This chain links TRBV30 with TRBJ2-3, with TRBD1 identical over 8 bases. CDR1 and CDR2 from the germline V gene are GTSNPN and SVGIG (reference sequence). The CDR3 consists of 16 residues. Trimming removed 2 bases from V and 7 bases from J; junction bases left unmatched: 14.

The chain employs TRBV29-1 and TRBJ1-3; TRBD1 might be the D (5 bases). The germline V gene has CDR1 SQVTM and CDR2 ANQGSEA. V shed 2 bases and J shed 1 base, with 6 bases lying between them. CDR3 length equals 13 residues. In nucleotides, the CDR3 is TGCAGCGTTGAACGGGGGTCTGGAAACACCATATATTTT. It is translated as CSVERGSGNTIYF.

This chain links TRBV6-5 with TRBJ1-4, with D maybe TRBD1 (5 bases). Germline CDR1 is MNHEY and CDR2 is SVGAGI. V lost 6 bases and J 5 bases, leaving 10 bases between the germline ends. The CDR3 sequence is 13 residues long. CDR3 sequence reads: CASSLGANEKLFF. CDR3 DNA: TGTGCCAGCAGCCTCGGGGCAAATGAAAAACTGTTTTTT.

The chain is built from TRBV6-5 and TRBJ1-1; D is possibly TRBD1 (5 bases). Trimming removed 2 bases at V and 4 bases at J, with 14 bases between. CDR3 length: 15 residues. Germline values: CDR1 MNHEY, CDR2 SVGAGI. The CDR3 DNA reads TGTGCCAGCAGTTACGGACGGCAGGGCCCCACTGAAGCTTTCTTT. Translation gives CASSYGRQGPTEAFF.

This chain links TRBV3-1 (or the pseudogene TRBV3-2) with TRBJ1-1; 10 bases align to TRBD1. The CDR3 runs to 14 residues. The V segment lost 5 bases and the J segment 4 bases; nucleotides outside the gene matches: 4. From germline, CDR1 is LGHDT and CDR2 YNNKEL (reference sequence). CDR3 protein: CASSRQGASTEAFF. CDR3 bases: TGTGCCAGCAGCAGACAGGGGGCGAGCACTGAAGCTTTCTTT.